Listed here are 9 T cell receptor beta chains from one sample, sequenced in a study of control samples from healthy donors and cancer patients. Assay: immunoSEQ multiplex PCR; the TCRdb copy retains only in-frame clones and omits some. Of 400,000 to 500,000 clones in the sample, 75% to 95% were seen once. The material sequenced was PBMCs. All receptors derive from a man aged 35-49 years with head and neck cancer.

This clone has only one observation. The chain is built from TRBV27 and TRBJ2-3; 9 bases map to TRBD1. Germline V lookup: CDR1 MNHEY, CDR2 SMNVEV (reference sequence). Germline trimming cut 3 bases from V and 4 bases from J; bases unmatched to any gene: 5. The CDR3 is 15 amino acids. The CDR3 reads CASSFNRGRPDTQYF. The CDR3 DNA sequence: TGTGCCAGCAGTTTCAACAGGGGGCGCCCAGATACGCAGTATTTT.

This chain joins TRBV20-1 and TRBJ1-1; D unclear. Per the germline V gene, CDR1 is DFQATT and CDR2 is SNEGSKA (reference sequence). This CDR3 comprises 10 residues. Trimming stripped 5 bases from V and 8 bases from J, with 9 bases between. CDR3 sequence (DNA): TGCAGTGCTGGAGGGAGAGAAGCTTTCTTT. This gives the protein CSAGGREAFF.

The chain couples TRBV10-3 to TRBJ1-2, with D possibly matching TRBD1 (5 bases). V shed 2 bases and J shed 4 bases, with 8 bases lying between them. The CDR3 contains 13 residues. Per germline, CDR1 ENHRY and CDR2 SYGVKD. The CDR3 loop reads CAISEPGTYGYTF. The CDR3 DNA follows: TGTGCCATCAGTGAGCCGGGGACCTATGGCTACACCTTC.

The chain uses TRBV9 and TRBJ2-1, with 8 bases identical to TRBD2. V dropped 0 bases and J dropped 3; count of bases not matched to a gene: 2. The length of the CDR3 is 15 residues. The germline V gene has CDR1 SGDLS and CDR2 YYNGEE. The CDR3, as DNA: TGTGCCAGCAGCGTAGGAGCGGGAGACTACAATGAGCAGTTCTTC. Amino acid sequence: CASSVGAGDYNEQFF.

The chain links TRBV19 to TRBJ1-2; possibly TRBD1 for D (6 bases). The germline V and J ends were trimmed by 6 bases and 1 base, with 12 bases remaining between them. The CDR3 is 14 residues long. Germline V gene sequence: CDR1 LNHDA, CDR2 SQIVND (reference sequence). The CDR3 nucleotides are TGTGCCAGTAGGACTACAGGGATTAACTATGGCTACACCTTC. Protein: CASRTTGINYGYTF.

This clone was seen just once. J is TRBJ1-2 and V is TRBV6-5, with D unresolved. V shed 6 bases and J shed 4 bases, with 15 bases lying between them. This CDR3 is built from 14 residues. CDR1 is MNHEY, CDR2 SVGAGI, per germline. CDR3 sequence reads: CASSLTGSFYGYTF. In DNA, the CDR3 is TGTGCCAGCAGCCTAACCGGGTCCTTCTATGGCTACACCTTC.

In its sample, this clone was seen once. The V call is TRBV5-1, the J call TRBJ1-1; 7 nucleotides agree with TRBD1. V lost 4 bases, J lost 4 bases, and 10 bases stayed unmatched. The CDR3 has 15 amino acids. From germline, CDR1 is SGHRS and CDR2 YFSETQ. The CDR3 bases are TGCGCCAGCAGCAAATTTACAGGGGATGGCACTGAAGCTTTCTTT. Amino acids: CASSKFTGDGTEAFF.

Of note for this clone: Sequence at one end of the junction differs from germline and may be a read error. As DNA, the CDR3 is TGTGCCAGCAGCTTAACCAACAACGGGGAGCTGTTTTTT. Amino acid sequence: CASSLTNNGELFF. J is TRBJ2-2 and V is TRBV7-3; D remains unclear. This CDR3 is 13 amino acids long. Germline V gene sequence: CDR1 SGHTA, CDR2 FQGTGA.

This clone was seen a few times. The genes are TRBV7-8 and TRBJ2-3; no clear D gene. The germline gives CDR1 SGHVS, CDR2 FQNEAQ. V dropped 1 base and J dropped 6 bases, with 14 bases sitting between them. CDR3 length: 15 amino acids. The DNA of the CDR3 is TGTGCCAGCAGCTTAGTTGGCCGTTCTCTGGATACGCAGTATTTT. As protein: CASSLVGRSLDTQYF.